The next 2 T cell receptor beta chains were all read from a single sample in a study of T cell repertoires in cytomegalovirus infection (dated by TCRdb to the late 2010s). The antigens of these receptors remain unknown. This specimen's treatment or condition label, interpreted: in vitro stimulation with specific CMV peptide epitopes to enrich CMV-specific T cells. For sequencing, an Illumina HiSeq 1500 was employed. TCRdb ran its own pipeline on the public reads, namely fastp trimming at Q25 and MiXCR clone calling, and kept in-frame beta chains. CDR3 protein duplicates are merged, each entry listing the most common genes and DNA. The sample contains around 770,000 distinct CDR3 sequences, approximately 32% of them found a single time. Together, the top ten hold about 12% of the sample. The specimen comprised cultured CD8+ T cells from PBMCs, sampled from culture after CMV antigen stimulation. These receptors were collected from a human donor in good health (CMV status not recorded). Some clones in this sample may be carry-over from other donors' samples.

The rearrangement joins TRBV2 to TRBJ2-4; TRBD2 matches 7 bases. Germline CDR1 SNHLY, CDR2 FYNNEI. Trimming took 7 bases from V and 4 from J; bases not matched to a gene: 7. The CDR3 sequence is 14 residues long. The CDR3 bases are TGTGCCAGCAACCCGAGCGGGGCGAAAAACATTCAGTACTTC. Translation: CASNPSGAKNIQYF.

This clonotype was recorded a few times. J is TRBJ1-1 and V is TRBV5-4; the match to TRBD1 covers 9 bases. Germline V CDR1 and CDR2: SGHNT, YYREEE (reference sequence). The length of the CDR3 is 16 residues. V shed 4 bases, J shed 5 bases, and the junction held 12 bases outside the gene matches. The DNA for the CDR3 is TGTGCCAGCAGCCCGAAGGACAGGGGCCATAATACTGAAGCTTTCTTT. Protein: CASSPKDRGHNTEAFF.